Each of the 20 T cell receptor beta chains below was sequenced from the same sample in a study of a mutant IDH1 vaccine in newly diagnosed glioma. Antigens of these TCRs are unknown. The repertoire was sequenced with immunoSEQ multiplex PCR; TCRdb's copy has only in-frame clones and lacks some. The sample shows about 130,000 clones, over 75% of them seen only once. The sample's time point: week 11, during vaccination. Doses comprised 300 ug of mutant IDH1 20-mer peptide each, plus topical imiquimod. This sample comprised PBMCs, obtained from a glioma patient whose treatment included an IDH1 peptide vaccine. The receptors were gathered from a man aged 40-49 years with glioma.

This rearrangement joins TRBV19 to TRBJ1-4; tentative D call: TRBD1 (6 bases). V lost 9 bases and J 8 bases, leaving 22 bases between the germline ends. CDR1 and CDR2 (germline): LNHDA, SQIVND (reference sequence). This CDR3 has 15 residues. CDR3 bases: TGTGCCAGCACCTCCCTGAGGGGGGCGGGGGAAAAACTGTTTTTT. As protein: CASTSLRGAGEKLFF.

The rearrangement links TRBV7-9 to TRBJ2-7; TRBD1 matches at 8 bases. Germline values: CDR1 SEHNR, CDR2 FQNEAQ (reference sequence). The CDR3 consists of 14 residues. The junction had 11 bases not matched to a gene; V was cut back by 7 bases and J by 6 bases. In nucleotides, the CDR3 is TGTGCCAGCACCCCCCGGACAGGGAGACTCGAGCAGTACTTC. This codes for CASTPRTGRLEQYF.

This clone was detected once. The chain carries TRBV7-9 and TRBJ2-3; TRBD2 matches 12 bases. J lost 3 bases, V lost 4 bases, and 8 bases had no gene match. This CDR3 is built from 17 residues. Germline V gene data show CDR1 as SEHNR and CDR2 as FQNEAQ (reference sequence). The CDR3 DNA sequence: TGTGCCAGCAGCTCCTGGGGGACTAGCGGGCTGACAGATACGCAGTATTTT. Its protein is CASSSWGTSGLTDTQYF.

V gene TRBV9 combines with J gene TRBJ1-6; D is unresolved. The CDR3 extends over 16 amino acids. Germline assignment: CDR1 SGDLS and CDR2 YYNGEE. The V end was cut by 4 bases, the J end by 6 bases, with 17 bases between. CDR3 sequence (DNA): TGTGCCAGCAGCCCCAGAGCCATCCCAGGTAATTCACCCCTCCACTTT. It specifies CASSPRAIPGNSPLHF.

This clone was seen a single time. This sequence joins TRBV18 and TRBJ1-2; D gene uncertain. Germline V gene sequence: CDR1 KGHSH, CDR2 LQKENI. The germline V and J ends were trimmed by 6 bases and 2 bases, with 10 bases remaining between them. This CDR3 is 13 amino acids long. This CDR3 is CASSGVTNYGYTF. CDR3 DNA sequence: TGTGCCAGCTCCGGGGTTACGAACTATGGCTACACCTTC.

In its sample, this clone was seen once. This chain connects TRBV5-5 to TRBJ2-3; 7 bases match TRBD2. Germline CDR1 reads SGHKS; CDR2 reads YYEKEE (reference sequence). CDR3 length: 14 amino acids. V gave up 5 bases and J gave up 4 bases; unmatched junction bases: 7. The CDR3 protein is CASRPYREADTQYF. CDR3 DNA: TGTGCCAGCAGGCCCTACCGGGAGGCAGATACGCAGTATTTT.

V gene TRBV18 combines with J gene TRBJ2-1; 8 bases match TRBD1. V lost 3 bases and J lost 6; bases outside the gene matches: 4. The germline gives CDR1 KGHSH, CDR2 LQKENI. CDR3 size: 14 residues. The CDR3 bases are TGTGCCAGCTCACCGGACAGGGCGGGCAATGAGCAGTTCTTC. Its translation is CASSPDRAGNEQFF.

This chain connects TRBV7-2 to TRBJ2-3, with D possibly matching TRBD1 (6 bases). V was pared by 5 bases and J by 0 bases, with 18 bases between. The CDR3 is 17 residues long. Germline V lookup: CDR1 SGHTA, CDR2 FQGNSA. The CDR3 protein is CASSPNPVGASTDTQYF. The CDR3 DNA follows: TGTGCCAGCAGCCCGAACCCGGTGGGGGCCAGCACAGATACGCAGTATTTT.

The J gene is TRBJ2-6, the V gene TRBV5-3; D is ambiguous. TRBV5-3 is flagged as an ORF with uncertain function. This CDR3 spans 14 amino acids. The ends were cut back, 5 bases at V and 0 bases at J, with 6 bases in the middle. CDR3 sequence: CARRWSSGANVLTF. In nucleotides, the CDR3 is TGTGCCAGAAGGTGGAGCTCTGGGGCCAACGTCCTGACTTTC.

This clone was recorded a few times. The rearrangement uses TRBV19 and TRBJ1-2, with 11 bases fitting TRBD1. Trimming took 5 bases from V and 5 from J; bases not matched to a gene: 4. The CDR3 consists of 14 residues. CDR1 and CDR2 (germline): LNHDA, SQIVND (reference sequence). The CDR3 nucleotides read TGTGCCAGTAGTCGAGGACAGGGGGCATATGGCTACACCTTC. Protein: CASSRGQGAYGYTF.

The gene calls are TRBV6-6 and TRBJ2-7; D is unresolved. The CDR3 totals 12 residues. Looked up from germline, CDR1 is MNHNY and CDR2 is SVGAGI (reference sequence). V was pared by 5 bases and J by 7 bases, with 12 bases between. The chain's CDR3 is CASSPGLGEQYF. The DNA of the CDR3 is TGTGCCAGCAGTCCCGGCCTTGGGGAGCAGTACTTC.

The chain is built from TRBV7-2 and TRBJ1-5; D is unresolved. The CDR3 has 13 residues. V was clipped by 2 bases and J by 4 bases, with 6 bases between them. Germline V gives CDR1 SGHTA, CDR2 FQGNSA. CDR3 protein: CASSLMGNQPQHF. CDR3 nucleotides: TGTGCCAGCAGCTTAATGGGGAATCAGCCCCAGCATTTT.

J is TRBJ1-1 and V is TRBV19; D is possibly TRBD1 (6 bases). There are 18 residues in the CDR3. The V end lost 4 bases, the J end lost 4 bases, and 25 bases lay between the germline ends. The germline V gene encodes CDR1 LNHDA and CDR2 SQIVND (reference sequence). The CDR3 spells CASSTPIRRGWTGTEAFF. CDR3 nucleotide sequence: TGTGCCAGTAGTACCCCCATCCGGAGGGGGTGGACGGGCACTGAAGCTTTCTTT.

In the case of this clone: Mismatch with germline at one junction end may stem from a read error. This sequence joins TRBV7-7 and TRBJ2-5; TRBD1 might be the D (6 bases). This CDR3 is 14 amino acids long. Germline V gene lookup returns CDR1 SSHAT and CDR2 FNYEAQ (reference sequence). CDR3 sequence (DNA): TGTGCTAGCAGCCCTAACGCAGGGGTAGAGACCCAGTACTTC. As protein: CASSPNAGVETQYF.

The rearrangement uses TRBV4-3 and TRBJ2-2; D may be TRBD1 (6 bases). Trimming took off 0 bases at V and 6 bases at J, with 14 bases between the two ends. Germline values: CDR1 LGHNA, CDR2 YSLEER. CDR3 size: 16 residues. The CDR3 region is CASSQDPPGVSGELFF. The CDR3 coding sequence is TGCGCCAGCAGCCAAGATCCCCCAGGGGTTTCCGGGGAGCTGTTTTTT.

This chain links TRBV5-1 with TRBJ2-1; D may be TRBD2 (5 bases). This CDR3 spans 16 amino acids. Germline assignment: CDR1 SGHRS and CDR2 YFSETQ. Trimming shortened V by 0 bases and J by 6 bases, and 16 bases separated the two germline ends. CDR3 sequence: CASSLGRLREINEQFF. CDR3 sequence (DNA): TGCGCCAGCAGCTTGGGGCGACTGAGGGAAATCAATGAGCAGTTCTTC.

The J gene is TRBJ1-4, the V gene TRBV27; 7 nucleotides match TRBD1. This CDR3 region has 18 residues. The V and J ends lost 5 bases and 0 bases, in that order; junction bases with no gene match: 12. The V gene's germline CDR1 is MNHEY and CDR2 SMNVEV (reference sequence). CDR3 DNA: TGTGCCAGCAGTACTATTCGCCGGGACAGTCCAACTAATGAAAAACTGTTTTTT. Protein sequence: CASSTIRRDSPTNEKLFF.

The chain couples TRBV11-2 to TRBJ2-7, with a possible D match to TRBD1 (6 bases). The V gene's germline CDR1 is SGHAT and CDR2 FQNNGV. This CDR3 has 15 residues. Trimming removed 6 bases at V and 2 bases at J, with 17 bases between. The CDR3 nucleotides are TGTGCCAGCAGTTATCAGACAGGAAATGCCTACGAGCAGTACTTC. Its protein is CASSYQTGNAYEQYF.

The V gene is TRBV10-3, the J gene TRBJ2-5; 8 nucleotides line up with TRBD1. After removal of 5 bases from V and 9 bases from J, the junction contained 11 bases not matched to a gene. The CDR3 length is 14 residues. The germline CDR1 and CDR2 sequences are ENHRY and SYGVKD. CDR3 sequence reads: CAISLDRGSQAQYF. As DNA, the CDR3 is TGTGCCATCAGTCTCGACAGGGGCAGTCAGGCCCAGTACTTC.

The gene calls are TRBV5-6 and TRBJ1-5; possible D gene TRBD1, 5 bases. The CDR3 runs to 13 residues. The V end lost 3 bases, the J end lost 6 bases, and 10 bases lay between the germline ends. Germline V gene data show CDR1 as SGHDT and CDR2 as YYEEEE. As DNA, the CDR3 is TGTGCCAGCAGCTCGGGGGTACGTCAGCCCCAGCATTTT. It codes for CASSSGVRQPQHF.